Presented here are 23 T cell receptor beta chains from one specimen sequenced in a study of cytomegalovirus exposure and HLA in healthy donors. PCR amplification relied on 60 Vbeta primers (plus 13 Jbeta primers). The method was immunoSEQ multiplex PCR; TCRdb's version includes in-frame clones alone and lacks a portion of them. The sample shows about 160,000 clones, and about 2.2% sits with its ten largest clones. Sequencing used PBMCs. These receptor sequences come from a man aged 30 to 39 in good health and CMV-seronegative.

This chain links TRBV18 with TRBJ1-2, with D possibly TRBD1 on 5 matching bases. Trimming shortened V by 2 bases and J by 8 bases, and 15 bases separated the two germline ends. This CDR3 comprises 14 residues. CDR1 and CDR2 from the germline V gene are KGHSH and LQKENI. The CDR3 protein is CASSPETQGWGYTF. The CDR3 DNA sequence: TGTGCCAGCTCACCAGAGACCCAGGGTTGGGGCTACACCTTC. Together with reference TRBV18 and TRBJ1-2, the CDR3 gives the full variable domain: NAGVMQNPRHLVRRRGQEARLRCSPMKGHSHVYWYRQLPEEGLKFMVYLQKENIIDESGMPKERFSAEFPKEGPSILRIQQVVRGDSAAYFCASSPETQGWGYTFGSGTRLTVV.

The chain employs TRBV19 and TRBJ2-5, with TRBD2 matching 9 bases. The CDR3 length is 12 residues. J gave up 5 bases and V 5 bases, and 0 bases lay outside the gene matches. CDR1 is LNHDA and CDR2 is SQIVND in the germline V gene (reference sequence). In nucleotides, the CDR3 is TGTGCCAGTAGTCTAGCGGGGGAGACCCAGTACTTC. The encoded protein is CASSLAGETQYF.

This rearrangement joins TRBV5-1 to TRBJ1-1; 7 bases align to TRBD1. CDR1 and CDR2 from the germline V gene are SGHRS and YFSETQ. V lost 0 bases, J lost 7 bases, and 3 bases stayed unmatched. This CDR3 spans 13 amino acids. Here the CDR3 DNA reads TGCGCCAGCAGCTTGGGACAGGGTGGTGAAGCTTTCTTT. Its protein is CASSLGQGGEAFF.

The rearrangement links TRBV28 to TRBJ2-7; D unresolved. The CDR3 runs 11 residues. V was shortened by 4 bases and J by 5 bases, with 6 bases between the two germline ends. Germline CDR1 and CDR2: MDHEN and SYDVKM. The CDR3 here is CASSSFDEQYF. CDR3 nucleotide sequence: TGTGCCAGCAGTTCCTTTGACGAGCAGTACTTC.

The rearrangement links TRBV5-4 to TRBJ1-1; TRBD1 matches 10 bases. Unmatched junction bases numbered 7, after V lost 4 bases and J lost 4 bases. This CDR3 is 15 amino acids long. The V gene's germline CDR1 is SGHNT and CDR2 YYREEE (reference sequence). CDR3 nucleotides: TGTGCCAGCAGCCTCCCGACAGGGGGCACCACTGAAGCTTTCTTT. This translates into CASSLPTGGTTEAFF.

V and J are TRBV5-1 and TRBJ2-5; tentative D call: TRBD2 (5 bases). V lost 4 bases and J lost 4, with 20 bases in between. The CDR3 consists of 16 residues. CDR1 is SGHRS and CDR2 is YFSETQ in the germline V gene. The CDR3: CASSLSGSRAGETQYF. CDR3 nucleotide sequence: TGCGCCAGCAGCCTATCCGGGTCCCGGGCGGGAGAGACCCAGTACTTC. Full variable domain (rest looked up from reference TRBV5-1 and TRBJ2-5): KAGVTQTPRYLIKTRGQQVTLSCSPISGHRSVSWYQQTPGQGLQFLFEYFSETQRNKGNFPGRFSGRQFSNSRSEMNVSTLELGDSALYLCASSLSGSRAGETQYFGPGTRLLVL.

The chain joins TRBV28 to TRBJ2-5; perhaps TRBD1 as D (5 bases). The CDR3 runs to 16 residues. V was pared by 1 base and J by 4 bases, with 16 bases between. Germline V lookup: CDR1 MDHEN, CDR2 SYDVKM. CDR3 protein: CASSLLGQVGRETQYF. CDR3 nucleotide sequence: TGTGCCAGCAGTTTATTAGGACAAGTTGGTCGAGAGACCCAGTACTTC.

V is TRBV5-4 and J is TRBJ1-3; 9 bases line up with TRBD1. Germline CDR1 SGHNT, CDR2 YYREEE (reference sequence). V trimming: 6 bases; J trimming: 5 bases; junction bases outside the gene matches: 6. CDR3 length: 14 residues. DNA of the CDR3: TGTGCCAGCACCGTCGGGACAGGGAGAAACACCATATATTTT. Its protein product is CASTVGTGRNTIYF.

The rearrangement joins TRBV2 to TRBJ2-5, with D tentatively TRBD1 (6 bases). The J call could be wrong; TRBJ2-7 is a better fit for the DNA end. The germline V gene encodes CDR1 SNHLY and CDR2 FYNNEI. The CDR3 is 16 residues long. The CDR3 loop reads CASSSLRQVGTYEQYF. DNA for the CDR3: TGTGCCAGCAGTTCCCTAAGACAGGTGGGGACCTACGAGCAGTACTTC.

This chain's CDR3 is CASSSGGQRNQPQHF. The CDR3 DNA is TGTGCCAGCAGCTCGGGGGGGCAGAGGAATCAGCCCCAGCATTTT. V and J are TRBV5-4 and TRBJ1-5, with D perhaps matching TRBD1 (6 bases). Germline CDR1 and CDR2: SGHNT and YYREEE (reference sequence). This CDR3 has 15 amino acids. V shed 3 bases and J shed 4 bases, with 14 bases lying between them.

The gene calls are TRBV19 and TRBJ1-5; TRBD1 aligns across 10 bases. This CDR3 is built from 15 residues. Trimming removed 5 bases from V and 5 bases from J; junction bases left unmatched: 6. Germline CDR1 is LNHDA and CDR2 is SQIVND (reference sequence). The CDR3 region has the DNA TGTGCCAGTAGTGGATGGGACAGGGGCTATCAGCCCCAGCATTTT. Its translation is CASSGWDRGYQPQHF.

Notes on this clone: The same CDR3 arises from other DNA sequences in this sample as well. The CDR3 loop is CASSRSRTGSNYGYTF. As DNA, the CDR3 is TGCGCCAGCAGCCGGTCTCGGACAGGCTCTAACTATGGCTACACCTTC. J is TRBJ1-2 and V is TRBV4-3; TRBD1 matches 7 bases. The CDR3 has 16 residues. Trimming cost V 4 bases and J 0 bases; bases outside gene matches: 8. Germline loops: CDR1 LGHNA, CDR2 YSLEER.

This chain links TRBV7-3 with TRBJ2-2, with D possibly TRBD1 on 6 matching bases. Between the trimmed V and J ends, which lost 3 bases and 5 bases, there was a span of 10 bases. The CDR3 has 14 residues. Germline V gene data show CDR1 as SGHTA and CDR2 as FQGTGA. As DNA, the CDR3 is TGTGCCAGCAGCTTGGGGGCTCAAACCGGGGAGCTGTTTTTT. It encodes CASSLGAQTGELFF.

This chain connects TRBV27 to TRBJ2-2, with TRBD1 matching 12 bases. Looked up from germline, CDR1 is MNHEY and CDR2 is SMNVEV (reference sequence). The CDR3 loop spans 19 amino acids. With V trimmed by 0 bases and J by 6 bases, 11 bases remained unmatched. CDR3 coding DNA: TGTGCCAGCAGTTTATCAATAGCGTGGGGGACAGGGGGCTCCGGGGAGCTGTTTTTT. Its translation is CASSLSIAWGTGGSGELFF.

The V call is TRBV5-1, the J call TRBJ1-2, with 7 bases that match TRBD1. Looked up from germline, CDR1 is SGHRS and CDR2 is YFSETQ. J gave up 4 bases and V 4 bases, and 4 bases lay outside the gene matches. The CDR3 is made up of 13 amino acids. The CDR3 region is CASSPGGVYGYTF. CDR3 DNA sequence: TGCGCCAGCAGCCCAGGGGGAGTCTATGGCTACACCTTC.

This rearrangement joins TRBV18 to TRBJ2-2, with TRBD1 matching 7 bases. The CDR3 totals 15 residues. Germline-derived CDR1 and CDR2 are KGHSH and LQKENI. Trimming removed 6 bases from V and 2 bases from J; junction bases left unmatched: 6. CDR3 sequence reads: CASSPNRGNTGELFF. CDR3 nucleotide sequence: TGTGCCAGCTCTCCAAACAGGGGAAACACCGGGGAGCTGTTTTTT.

For this clone: This specimen includes other DNA sequences encoding the same CDR3. V and J are TRBV4-1 and TRBJ2-7; 9 bases fit TRBD1. This CDR3 has 15 residues. Germline V gene data show CDR1 as MGHRA and CDR2 as YSYEKL. The junction had 2 bases not matched to a gene; V was cut back by 2 bases and J by 0 bases. This CDR3 is CASSQPTGGSYEQYF. CDR3 bases: TGCGCCAGCAGCCAACCGACAGGGGGCTCCTACGAGCAGTACTTC.

V gene TRBV4-2 combines with J gene TRBJ1-6; unclear D gene. V was cut by 4 bases and J by 6 bases, with 16 bases left in between. Germline V gene data show CDR1 as LGHNA and CDR2 as YNFKEQ. This CDR3 is built from 16 residues. The chain's CDR3 is CASSPSLTRLNSPLHF. The CDR3 coding sequence is TGTGCCAGCAGCCCCAGCTTAACCCGACTTAATTCACCCCTCCACTTT.

CDR3 nucleotides: TGCGCCAGCAGCTTAGCAGGGCTAGACACCGGGGAGCTGTTTTTT. It translates to CASSLAGLDTGELFF. The chain combines TRBV5-1 with TRBJ2-2; a possible D gene is TRBD1 (5 bases). V was cut by 2 bases and J by 3 bases, with 11 bases left in between. CDR3 length: 15 residues. CDR1 is SGHRS, CDR2 YFSETQ, per germline. The whole variable domain, filled in from reference TRBV5-1 and TRBJ2-2, reads KAGVTQTPRYLIKTRGQQVTLSCSPISGHRSVSWYQQTPGQGLQFLFEYFSETQRNKGNFPGRFSGRQFSNSRSEMNVSTLELGDSALYLCASSLAGLDTGELFFGEGSRLTVL.

The genes are TRBV10-3 and TRBJ2-5, with D maybe TRBD2 (5 bases). CDR1 is ENHRY, CDR2 SYGVKD, per germline. Between the trimmed V and J ends, which lost 7 bases and 5 bases, there was a span of 17 bases. The CDR3 loop spans 14 amino acids. The CDR3 DNA sequence: TGTGCCATCAAGAAGAGGGAGAGTGGGGAGACCCAGTACTTC. This encodes CAIKKRESGETQYF.

V gene TRBV4-3 combines with J gene TRBJ2-1; TRBD1 is a possible D gene (6 bases). CDR3 length: 15 residues. Germline loops: CDR1 LGHNA, CDR2 YSLEER. V lost 0 bases and J 8 bases, leaving 14 bases between the germline ends. CDR3 loop: CASSQDRTRQDEQFF. The CDR3 coding sequence is TGCGCCAGCAGCCAAGATCGTACCCGACAGGATGAGCAGTTCTTC.

V and J are TRBV5-1 and TRBJ2-2, with TRBD2 matching 10 bases. The CDR3 is 16 amino acids. The V segment lost 4 bases and the J segment 7 bases; nucleotides outside the gene matches: 10. Germline-derived CDR1 and CDR2 are SGHRS and YFSETQ. The CDR3: CASSADSGRIGGELFF. The CDR3 DNA reads TGCGCCAGCAGCGCCGATAGCGGGAGGATCGGCGGGGAGCTGTTTTTT.

The chain recombines TRBV5-1 with TRBJ1-2; the D gene is possibly TRBD1 (5 bases). The CDR3 contains 17 residues. Germline CDR1 is SGHRS and CDR2 is YFSETQ. The germline V and J ends were trimmed by 3 bases and 4 bases, with 22 bases remaining between them. The CDR3 loop reads CASSSQYYKGLGYGYTF. The CDR3 DNA reads TGCGCCAGCAGCTCCCAATATTATAAGGGGCTCGGCTATGGCTACACCTTC.